The sequence of this TCR beta chain was determined in a study of cytomegalovirus exposure and HLA in healthy donors. In the study overall: Earlier findings included 90 million to 120 million unique TCR beta sequences obtained from 150 million to 200 million T cells. Study-level findings and limits: Among CMV-associated TCR beta chains, most appeared HLA-restricted in a later analysis.

Comment on this clone: Its antigen is undetermined.

Vbeta (60) and Jbeta (13) primers were used in the PCR. Data came from immunoSEQ multiplex PCR; TCRdb stores just in-frame clones and leaves some out. The data show about 160,000 clones, less than 80% seen once. The CDR3 runs 13 residues. In germline, CDR1 is MDHEN, CDR2 SYDVKM. J gave up 7 bases and V 4 bases, and 3 bases lay outside the gene matches. Regarding donors, all were healthy bone marrow donors. The clonotype comes from a man between 35 and 55 years old in good health and CMV-seronegative. The sequencing input was PBMCs. This sequence joins TRBV28 and TRBJ1-4; 7 bases are a match to TRBD1. The CDR3 DNA follows: TGTGCCAGCAGTTCAGGGGGGCGTGAAAAACTGTTTTTT. Its protein product is CASSSGGREKLFF.